The T cell receptor (beta chain) under discussion was sequenced for a study of a mutant IDH1 vaccine in newly diagnosed glioma. Study as a whole: The sex distribution of treated patients was approximately 62% male and roughly 38% female, with a mean age of roughly 40 years. Patients had received radiotherapy, temozolomide, or both previously, most receiving both. Findings and limits, study-wide: Variations in leading peripheral T cell clonotypes appeared to have no connection with pseudoprogression.

Repertoires were generated with immunoSEQ multiplex PCR, while TCRdb's copy carries only in-frame clones and drops some. Of 45,000 to 65,000 clones in the sample, about four fifths were seen once. Regarding time point: baseline, week 1 (first vaccination visit). Specified treatment: pre-vaccination baseline after standard-of-care therapy. There are 14 residues in the CDR3. Germline V gene data show CDR1 as MDHEN and CDR2 as SYDVKM. V was pared by 4 bases and J by 6 bases, with 14 bases between. A remark on this clone: Its antigen is still unknown.

The rearrangement links TRBV28 to TRBJ2-3; maybe TRBD1 (6 bases). This receptor was identified in a man younger than 35 with glioma. Here the sequenced sample was PBMCs, taken from a glioma patient treated with radiotherapy, temozolomide or both. The CDR3 DNA sequence: TGTGCCAGCAGTTCCCCAATCGACAGGGATACGCAGTATTTT. Amino acid sequence: CASSSPIDRDTQYF. Supplemented by reference TRBV28 and TRBJ2-3, the full variable domain reads DVKVTQSSRYLVKRTGEKVFLECVQDMDHENMFWYRQDPGLGLRLIYFSYDVKMKEKGDIPEGYSVSREKKERFSLILESASTNQTSMYLCASSSPIDRDTQYFGPGTRLTVL.